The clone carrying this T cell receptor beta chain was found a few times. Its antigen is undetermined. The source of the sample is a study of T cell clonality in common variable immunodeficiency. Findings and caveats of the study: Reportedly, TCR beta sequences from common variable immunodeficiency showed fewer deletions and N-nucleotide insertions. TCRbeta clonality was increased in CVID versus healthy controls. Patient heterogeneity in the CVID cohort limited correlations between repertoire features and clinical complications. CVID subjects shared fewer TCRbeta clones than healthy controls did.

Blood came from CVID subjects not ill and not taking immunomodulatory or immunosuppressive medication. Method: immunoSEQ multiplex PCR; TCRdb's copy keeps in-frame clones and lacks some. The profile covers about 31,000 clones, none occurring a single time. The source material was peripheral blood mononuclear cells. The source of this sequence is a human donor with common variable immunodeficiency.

CDR3 region: CASSERDRFQETQYF. The CDR3 bases that were read are TGTGCCAGCAGCGAGCGGGACAGGTTCCAAGAGACC. The chain uses TRBV7-2 and TRBJ2-5; TRBD1 might be the D (8 bases). Read sequence stops 3 residues before the CDR3 end, and the germline J gene provides the missing end. There are 15 residues in the CDR3. Trimming removed 5 bases at V and 1 base at J, with 14 bases between. Germline-derived CDR1 and CDR2 are SGHTA and FQGNSA.